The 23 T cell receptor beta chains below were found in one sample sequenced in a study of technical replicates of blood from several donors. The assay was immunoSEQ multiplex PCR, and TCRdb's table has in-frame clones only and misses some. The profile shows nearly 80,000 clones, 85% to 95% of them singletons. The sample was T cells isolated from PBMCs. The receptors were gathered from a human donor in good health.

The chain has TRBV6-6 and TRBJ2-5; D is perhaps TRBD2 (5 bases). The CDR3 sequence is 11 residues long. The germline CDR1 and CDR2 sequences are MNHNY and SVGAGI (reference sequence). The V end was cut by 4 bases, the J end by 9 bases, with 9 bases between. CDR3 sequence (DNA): TGTGCCAGCAGTTCCGGACTGGCCCAGTACTTC. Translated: CASSSGLAQYF.

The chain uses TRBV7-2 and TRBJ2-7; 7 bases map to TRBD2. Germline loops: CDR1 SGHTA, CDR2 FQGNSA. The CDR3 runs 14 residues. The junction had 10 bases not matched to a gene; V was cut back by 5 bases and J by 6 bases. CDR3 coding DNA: TGTGCCAGCAGCCCCAGTGGGGGGGTGGGCGAGCAGTACTTC. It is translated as CASSPSGGVGEQYF.

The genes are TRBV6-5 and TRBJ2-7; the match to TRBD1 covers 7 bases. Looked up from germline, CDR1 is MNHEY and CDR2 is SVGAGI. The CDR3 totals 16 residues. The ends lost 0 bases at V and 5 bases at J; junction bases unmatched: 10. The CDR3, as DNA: TGTGCCAGCAGTTACTCTCGGACAGGCTCTCATAACGAGCAGTACTTC. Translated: CASSYSRTGSHNEQYF.

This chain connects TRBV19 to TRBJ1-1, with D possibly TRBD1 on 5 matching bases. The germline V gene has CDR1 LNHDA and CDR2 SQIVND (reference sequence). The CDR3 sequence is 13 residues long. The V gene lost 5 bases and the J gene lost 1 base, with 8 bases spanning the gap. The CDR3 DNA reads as TGTGCCAGTAGTCCCGGACAGAACACTGAAGCTTTCTTT. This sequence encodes CASSPGQNTEAFF.

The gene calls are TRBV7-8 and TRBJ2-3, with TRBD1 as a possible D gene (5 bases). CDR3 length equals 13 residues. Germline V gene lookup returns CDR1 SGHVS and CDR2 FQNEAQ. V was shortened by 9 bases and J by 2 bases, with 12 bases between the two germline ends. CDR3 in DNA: TGTGCCAGTCGAGCTGGACACACAGATACGCAGTATTTT. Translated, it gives CASRAGHTDTQYF.

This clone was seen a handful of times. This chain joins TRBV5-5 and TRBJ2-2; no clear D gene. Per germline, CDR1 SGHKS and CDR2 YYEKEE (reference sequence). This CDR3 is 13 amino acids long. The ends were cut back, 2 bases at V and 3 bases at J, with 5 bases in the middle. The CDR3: CASSFMYTGELFF. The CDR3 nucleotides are TGTGCCAGCAGCTTTATGTACACCGGGGAGCTGTTTTTT.

The DNA for the CDR3 is TGTGCCAGCAGCAGGACAGGGGGGGCCAAAAACATTCAGTACTTC. Amino acid sequence: CASSRTGGAKNIQYF. This rearrangement joins TRBV5-4 to TRBJ2-4, with 10 bases that match TRBD1. Germline V lookup: CDR1 SGHNT, CDR2 YYREEE (reference sequence). V shed 4 bases and J 1 base; nucleotides not matched to a gene: 2. This CDR3 contains 15 residues.

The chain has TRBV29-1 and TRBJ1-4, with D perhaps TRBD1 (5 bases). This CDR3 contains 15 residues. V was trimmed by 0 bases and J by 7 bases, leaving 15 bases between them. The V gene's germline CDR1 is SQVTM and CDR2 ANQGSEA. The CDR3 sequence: CSVEDLSGGGEKLFF. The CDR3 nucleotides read TGCAGCGTTGAAGATCTATCCGGGGGGGGTGAAAAACTGTTTTTT. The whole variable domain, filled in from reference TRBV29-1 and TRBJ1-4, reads SAVISQKPSRDICQRGTSLTIQCQVDSQVTMMFWYRQQPGQSLTLIATANQGSEATYESGFVIDKFPISRPNLTFSTLTVSNMSPEDSSIYLCSVEDLSGGGEKLFFGSGTQLSVL.

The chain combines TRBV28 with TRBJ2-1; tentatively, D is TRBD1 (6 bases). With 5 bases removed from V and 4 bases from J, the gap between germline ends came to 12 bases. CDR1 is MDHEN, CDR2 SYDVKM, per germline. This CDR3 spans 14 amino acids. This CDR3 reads CASSPGTLYNEQFF. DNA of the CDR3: TGTGCCAGCAGTCCCGGGACACTGTACAATGAGCAGTTCTTC. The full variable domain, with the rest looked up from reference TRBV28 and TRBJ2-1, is DVKVTQSSRYLVKRTGEKVFLECVQDMDHENMFWYRQDPGLGLRLIYFSYDVKMKEKGDIPEGYSVSREKKERFSLILESASTNQTSMYLCASSPGTLYNEQFFGPGTRLTVL.

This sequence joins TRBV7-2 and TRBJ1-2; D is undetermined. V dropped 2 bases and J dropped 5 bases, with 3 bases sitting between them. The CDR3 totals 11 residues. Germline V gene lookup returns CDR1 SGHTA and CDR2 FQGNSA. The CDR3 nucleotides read TGTGCCAGCAGCTTAATATATGGCTACACCTTC. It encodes CASSLIYGYTF. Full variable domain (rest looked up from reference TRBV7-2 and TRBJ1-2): GAGVSQSPSNKVTEKGKDVELRCDPISGHTALYWYRQSLGQGLEFLIYFQGNSAPDKSGLPSDRFSAERTGGSVSTLTIQRTQQEDSAVYLCASSLIYGYTFGSGTRLTVV.

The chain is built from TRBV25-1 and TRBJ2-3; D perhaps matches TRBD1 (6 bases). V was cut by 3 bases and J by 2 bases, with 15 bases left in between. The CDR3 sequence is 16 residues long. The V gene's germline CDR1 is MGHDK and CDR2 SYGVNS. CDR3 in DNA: TGTGCCAGCAGTGACCGCGTTGGGGGCCCCACAGATACGCAGTATTTT. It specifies CASSDRVGGPTDTQYF.

The DNA for the CDR3 is TGTGCCAGCAGTTTACTGGGGGCTAGCAATCAGCCCCAGCATTTT. This translates into CASSLLGASNQPQHF. The chain links TRBV27 to TRBJ1-5; TRBD1 is a possible D gene (6 bases). Trimming stripped 2 bases from V and 0 bases from J, with 8 bases between. Germline-derived CDR1 and CDR2 are MNHEY and SMNVEV (reference sequence). The CDR3 has 15 residues.

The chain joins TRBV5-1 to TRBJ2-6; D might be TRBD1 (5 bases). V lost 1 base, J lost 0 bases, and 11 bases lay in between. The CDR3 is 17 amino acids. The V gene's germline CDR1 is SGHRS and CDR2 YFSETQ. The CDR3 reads CASSLLGEISGANVLTF. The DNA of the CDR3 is TGCGCCAGCAGCTTGTTAGGGGAAATCTCTGGGGCCAACGTCCTGACTTTC. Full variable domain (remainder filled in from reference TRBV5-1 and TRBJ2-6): KAGVTQTPRYLIKTRGQQVTLSCSPISGHRSVSWYQQTPGQGLQFLFEYFSETQRNKGNFPGRFSGRQFSNSRSEMNVSTLELGDSALYLCASSLLGEISGANVLTFGAGSRLTVL.

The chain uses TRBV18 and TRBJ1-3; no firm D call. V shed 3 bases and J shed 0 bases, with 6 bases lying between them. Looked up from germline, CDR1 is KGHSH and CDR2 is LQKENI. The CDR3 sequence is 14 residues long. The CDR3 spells CASSPSGSGNTIYF. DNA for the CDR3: TGTGCCAGCTCACCCTCCGGCTCTGGAAACACCATATATTTT.

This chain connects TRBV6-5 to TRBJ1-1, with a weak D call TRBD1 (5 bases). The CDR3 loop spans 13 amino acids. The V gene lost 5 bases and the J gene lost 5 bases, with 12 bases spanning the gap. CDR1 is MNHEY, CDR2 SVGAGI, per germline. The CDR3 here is CASSRDGSTEAFF. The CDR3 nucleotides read TGTGCCAGCAGTCGGGACGGGAGTACTGAAGCTTTCTTT.

The CDR3 protein is CASSLALPHEQYF. Written as DNA, the CDR3 is TGTGCCAGCAGCTTAGCCCTTCCCCACGAGCAGTACTTC. V gene TRBV11-2 combines with J gene TRBJ2-7; D gene unclear. Trimming shortened V by 1 base and J by 5 bases, and 9 bases separated the two germline ends. The CDR3 is 13 amino acids. Germline assignment: CDR1 SGHAT and CDR2 FQNNGV.

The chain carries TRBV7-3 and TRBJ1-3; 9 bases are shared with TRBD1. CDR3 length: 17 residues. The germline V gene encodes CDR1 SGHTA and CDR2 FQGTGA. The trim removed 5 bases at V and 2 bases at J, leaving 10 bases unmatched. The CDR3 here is CASSPTSGQGTGNTIYF. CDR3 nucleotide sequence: TGTGCCAGCAGCCCAACGTCCGGACAGGGGACTGGAAACACCATATATTTT.

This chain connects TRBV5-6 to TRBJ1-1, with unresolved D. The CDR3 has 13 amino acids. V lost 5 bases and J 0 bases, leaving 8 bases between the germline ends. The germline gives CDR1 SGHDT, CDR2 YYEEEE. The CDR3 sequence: CASSVGVNTEAFF. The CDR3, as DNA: TGTGCCAGCAGTGTCGGGGTGAACACTGAAGCTTTCTTT. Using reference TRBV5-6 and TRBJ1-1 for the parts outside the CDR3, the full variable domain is DAGVTQSPTHLIKTRGQQVTLRCSPKSGHDTVSWYQQALGQGPQFIFQYYEEEERQRGNFPDRFSGHQFPNYSSELNVNALLLGDSALYLCASSVGVNTEAFFGQGTRLTVV.

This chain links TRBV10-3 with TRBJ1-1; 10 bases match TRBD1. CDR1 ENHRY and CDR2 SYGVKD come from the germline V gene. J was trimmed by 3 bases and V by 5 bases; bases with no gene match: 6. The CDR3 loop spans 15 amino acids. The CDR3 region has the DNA TGTGCCATCAGTTTAACCGGGACAGGGGACACTGAAGCTTTCTTT. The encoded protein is CAISLTGTGDTEAFF.

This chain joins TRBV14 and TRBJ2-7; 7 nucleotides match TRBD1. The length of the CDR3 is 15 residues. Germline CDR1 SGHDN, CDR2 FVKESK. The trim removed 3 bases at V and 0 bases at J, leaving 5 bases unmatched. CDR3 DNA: TGTGCCAGCAGCCAGGGACAGTTTCCCTCCTACGAGCAGTACTTC. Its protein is CASSQGQFPSYEQYF.

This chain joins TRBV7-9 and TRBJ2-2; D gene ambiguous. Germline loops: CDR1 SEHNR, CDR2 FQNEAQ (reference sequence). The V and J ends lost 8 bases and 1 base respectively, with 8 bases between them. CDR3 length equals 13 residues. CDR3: CASVTVNTGELFF. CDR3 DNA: TGTGCCAGCGTCACAGTGAACACCGGGGAGCTGTTTTTT. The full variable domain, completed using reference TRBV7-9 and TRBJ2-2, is DTGVSQNPRHKITKRGQNVTFRCDPISEHNRLYWYRQTLGQGPEFLTYFQNEAQLEKSRLLSDRFSAERPKGSFSTLEIQRTEQGDSAMYLCASVTVNTGELFFGEGSRLTVL.

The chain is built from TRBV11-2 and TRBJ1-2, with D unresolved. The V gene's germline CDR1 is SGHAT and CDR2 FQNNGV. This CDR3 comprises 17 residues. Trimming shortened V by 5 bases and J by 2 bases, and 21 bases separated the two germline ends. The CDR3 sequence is CASSAKPWNSGNYGYTF. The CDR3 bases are TGTGCCAGCAGCGCAAAGCCCTGGAACAGCGGCAACTATGGCTACACCTTC.

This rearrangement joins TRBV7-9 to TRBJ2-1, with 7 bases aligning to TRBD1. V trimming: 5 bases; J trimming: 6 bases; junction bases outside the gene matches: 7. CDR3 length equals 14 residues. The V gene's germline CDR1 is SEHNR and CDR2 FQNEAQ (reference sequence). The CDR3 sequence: CASSQDRERNEQFF. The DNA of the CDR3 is TGTGCCAGCAGCCAAGACAGGGAGCGCAATGAGCAGTTCTTC.